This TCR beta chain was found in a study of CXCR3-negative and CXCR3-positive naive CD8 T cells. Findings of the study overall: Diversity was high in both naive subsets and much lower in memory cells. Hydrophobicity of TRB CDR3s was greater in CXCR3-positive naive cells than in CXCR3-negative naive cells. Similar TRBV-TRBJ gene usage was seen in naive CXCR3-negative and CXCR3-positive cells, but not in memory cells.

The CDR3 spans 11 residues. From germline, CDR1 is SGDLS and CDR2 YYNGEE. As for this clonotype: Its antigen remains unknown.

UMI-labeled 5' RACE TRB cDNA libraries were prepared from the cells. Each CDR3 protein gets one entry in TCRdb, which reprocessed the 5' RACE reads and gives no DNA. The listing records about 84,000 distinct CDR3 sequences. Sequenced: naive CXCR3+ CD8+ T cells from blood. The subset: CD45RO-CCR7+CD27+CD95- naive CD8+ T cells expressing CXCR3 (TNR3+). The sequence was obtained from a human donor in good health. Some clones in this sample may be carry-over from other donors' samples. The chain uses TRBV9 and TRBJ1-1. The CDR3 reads CARAGNTEAFF.